The rows below give T cell receptor beta chains drawn from one sample of a study of PD-1 blockade in classical Hodgkin lymphoma. Libraries were prepared by immunoSEQ multiplex PCR; TCRdb keeps only in-frame clonotypes and omits some of them. Seen here are fewer than 35,000 clones, 94% observed once, and the top ten hold roughly 2.5%. The sample consisted of peripheral blood mononuclear cells (PBMCs). The receptors stem from a human donor with classical Hodgkin lymphoma. The CDR3 runs from the conserved cysteine through the conserved F or W. A D gene is named only where the DNA matches it firmly. Not every row has a clone size; where given, it reads once, few, many or a size class.

size	length	V	J	D	DNA	CDR3
.	13	TRBV5-4	TRBJ2-5	.	TGTGCCAGCAGCTTGACTAGCCTGGAGACCCAGTACTTC	CASSLTSLETQYF
.	13	TRBV11-3	TRBJ2-3	.	TGTGCCAGCAGCAGGGGACCCGTCGATACGCAGTATTTT	CASSRGPVDTQYF
.	13	TRBV19	TRBJ1-3	.	TGTGCCAGTAGTCCCAGTTCGATCAACACCATATATTTT	CASSPSSINTIYF
.	19	TRBV4-1	TRBJ2-1	TRBD2	TGCGCCAGCAGCCAAGATCCACGACTAGCGGGAATTCTTTACAATGAGCAGTTCTTC	CASSQDPRLAGILYNEQFF
.	15	TRBV18	TRBJ1-1	TRBD1	TGTGCCAGCTCACAGAACAGGGGGCCGGACACTGAAGCTTTCTTT	CASSQNRGPDTEAFF
.	13	TRBV21-1	TRBJ2-3	.	TGTGCCGAACCGGGAGGGTATACAGATACGCAGTATTTT	CAEPGGYTDTQYF
.	15	TRBV4-1	TRBJ1-1	TRBD1	TGCGCCAGCAGCCTTATGACAGGGGTGCGAACTGAAGCTTTCTTT	CASSLMTGVRTEAFF
.	16	TRBV6-1	TRBJ1-5	TRBD1	TGTGCCAGCAGTGAATCTACAGGGGGCGTTTATCAGCCCCAGCATTTT	CASSESTGGVYQPQHF
.	13	TRBV29-1	TRBJ2-3	TRBD2	TGCAGCGTTGTAGGGAGGGTGACAGATACGCAGTATTTT	CSVVGRVTDTQYF
.	14	TRBV7-8	TRBJ2-5	TRBD1	TGTGCCAGCAGCTTAGTTAGCAGGGGGGAGACCCAGTACTTC	CASSLVSRGETQYF
.	13	TRBV5-1	TRBJ1-2	.	TGCGCCAGCAGCTTGGAGGGGCTCAATGGCTACACCTTC	CASSLEGLNGYTF
.	13	TRBV10-3	TRBJ2-3	.	TGTGCCATCAGCGACCTTCACACAGATACGCAGTATTTT	CAISDLHTDTQYF
.	15	TRBV4-1	TRBJ1-1	.	TGCGCCAGCAGCCCGACGAGGGTAATGAACACTGAAGCTTTCTTT	CASSPTRVMNTEAFF
.	13	TRBV5-4	TRBJ2-2	.	TGTGCCAGCAGCTTGGGGGTAACCGGGGAGCTGTTTTTT	CASSLGVTGELFF
.	16	TRBV11-2	TRBJ2-7	.	TGTGCCAGCAGCTTAGGATCGGGGAAGAGCTCCTACGAGCAGTACTTC	CASSLGSGKSSYEQYF
.	13	TRBV30	TRBJ1-2	.	TGTGCCTCCCCGTTAGGGGGGCGCTCCGGCTACACCTTC	CASPLGGRSGYTF
.	12	TRBV12-5	TRBJ2-5	.	TGTGCTAGTGGTCTCAGGGGAGAGACCCAGTACTTC	CASGLRGETQYF
.	17	TRBV25-1	TRBJ1-1	TRBD1	TGTGCCAGCAGTGTCGGCCCCCCAGGGGGTACGAACACTGAAGCTTTCTTT	CASSVGPPGGTNTEAFF
.	17	TRBV9	TRBJ2-2	TRBD2	TGTGCCAGCAGCGTCGGACTAGCGGGGGGGCTAGGCGGGGAGCTGTTTTTT	CASSVGLAGGLGGELFF
.	16	TRBV19	TRBJ2-1	TRBD2	TGTGCCAGTAGTATCGTTAGCGGGAGTTATTACAATGAGCAGTTCTTC	CASSIVSGSYYNEQFF
.	15	TRBV5-4	TRBJ1-1	.	TGTGCCAGCAGCTCATCCGGGGGGTGGGGAACTGAAGCTTTCTTT	CASSSSGGWGTEAFF
.	18	TRBV28	TRBJ1-5	.	TGTGCCAGCAGTTTAATACAGGGCGACCTATATAGCAATCAGCCCCAGCATTTT	CASSLIQGDLYSNQPQHF
.	16	TRBV7-9	TRBJ1-4	.	TGTGCCAGCAGCCCTACCCCAGGGGCGGCTAATGAAAAACTGTTTTTT	CASSPTPGAANEKLFF
.	15	TRBV7-9	TRBJ2-1	.	TGTGCCAGCAGCTTAGTTGTCAGCTCCTACAATGAGCAGTTCTTC	CASSLVVSSYNEQFF
.	13	TRBV7-9	TRBJ1-2	.	TGTGCCAGCAGCCAAACAGGTCGCTATGGCTACACCTTC	CASSQTGRYGYTF
few	14	TRBV14	TRBJ1-2	.	TGTGCCAGCAGCCAAGATTATGGGGTCTATGGCTACACCTTC	CASSQDYGVYGYTF
.	15	TRBV10-3	TRBJ2-1	TRBD2	TGTGCCATCAGTGCGACGGGGGGGCTCCACAATGAGCAGTTCTTC	CAISATGGLHNEQFF
once	15	TRBV7-2	TRBJ2-7	TRBD1	TGTGCCAGCAGCTTCGACAGGGGGCTCTCCTACGAGCAGTACTTC	CASSFDRGLSYEQYF